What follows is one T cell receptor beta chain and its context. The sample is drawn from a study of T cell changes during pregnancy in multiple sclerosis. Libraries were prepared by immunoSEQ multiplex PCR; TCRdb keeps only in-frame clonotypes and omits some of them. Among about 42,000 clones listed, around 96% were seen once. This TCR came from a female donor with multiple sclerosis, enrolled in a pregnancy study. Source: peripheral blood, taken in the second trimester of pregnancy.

CDR3 loop: CASSWGRDYEQYF. The CDR3 nucleotides are TGTGCCAGCAGTTGGGGCAGGGACTACGAGCAGTACTTC. This rearrangement joins TRBV21-1 to TRBJ2-7; the table's D call of TRBD1 was not tested on the DNA. TRBV21-1 is termed a pseudogene. This CDR3 has 13 residues.